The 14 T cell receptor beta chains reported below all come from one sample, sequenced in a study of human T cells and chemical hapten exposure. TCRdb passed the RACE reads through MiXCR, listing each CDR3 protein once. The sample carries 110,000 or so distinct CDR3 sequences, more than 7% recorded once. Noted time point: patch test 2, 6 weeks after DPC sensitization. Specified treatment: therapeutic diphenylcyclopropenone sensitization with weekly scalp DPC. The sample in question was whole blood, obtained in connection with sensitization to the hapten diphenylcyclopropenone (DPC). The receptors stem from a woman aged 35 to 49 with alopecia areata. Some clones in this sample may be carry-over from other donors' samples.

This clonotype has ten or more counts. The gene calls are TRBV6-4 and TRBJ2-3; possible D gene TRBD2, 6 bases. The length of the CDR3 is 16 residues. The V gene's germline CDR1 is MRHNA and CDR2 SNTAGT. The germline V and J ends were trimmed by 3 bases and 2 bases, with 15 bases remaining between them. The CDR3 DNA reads TGTGCCAGCAGTGAAACCGGGGGTTTACTCACAGATACGCAGTATTTT. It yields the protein CASSETGGLLTDTQYF.

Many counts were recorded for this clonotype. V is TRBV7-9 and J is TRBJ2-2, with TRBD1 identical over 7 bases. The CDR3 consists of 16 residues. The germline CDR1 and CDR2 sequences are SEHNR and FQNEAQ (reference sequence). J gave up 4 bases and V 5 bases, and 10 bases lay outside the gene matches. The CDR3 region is CASSPPGTATTGELFF. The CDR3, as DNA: TGTGCCAGCAGCCCCCCCGGGACAGCAACCACCGGGGAGCTGTTTTTT.

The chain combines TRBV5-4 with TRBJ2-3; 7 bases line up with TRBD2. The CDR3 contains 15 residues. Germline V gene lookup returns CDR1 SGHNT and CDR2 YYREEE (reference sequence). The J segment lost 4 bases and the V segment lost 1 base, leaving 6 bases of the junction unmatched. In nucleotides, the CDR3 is TGTGCCAGCAGCTTGAGGACTAGAGGGGCAGATACGCAGTATTTT. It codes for CASSLRTRGADTQYF.

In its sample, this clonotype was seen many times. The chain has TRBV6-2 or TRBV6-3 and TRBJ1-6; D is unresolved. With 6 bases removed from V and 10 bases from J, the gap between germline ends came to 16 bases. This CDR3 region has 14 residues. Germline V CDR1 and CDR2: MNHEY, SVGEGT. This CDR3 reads CASSRDSRRSPLHF. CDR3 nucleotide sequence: TGTGCCAGCAGCCGGGATTCCAGAAGGTCACCCCTCCACTTT.

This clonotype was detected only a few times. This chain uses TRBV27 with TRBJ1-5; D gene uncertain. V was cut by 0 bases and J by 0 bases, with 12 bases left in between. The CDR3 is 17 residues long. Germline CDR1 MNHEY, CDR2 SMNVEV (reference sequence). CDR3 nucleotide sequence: TGTGCCAGCAGTTTATCGTATCCTTTCCTTAGCAATCAGCCCCAGCATTTT. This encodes CASSLSYPFLSNQPQHF.

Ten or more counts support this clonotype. The CDR3 nucleotides read TGTGCCAGCAGTTTACTAGGGGGAATCTACGAGCAGTACTTC. Translation gives CASSLLGGIYEQYF. V and J are TRBV12-3 or TRBV12-4 and TRBJ2-7, with D possibly TRBD1 on 6 matching bases. The CDR3 sequence is 14 residues long. Trimming left V 2 bases short and J 3 bases short, with 11 bases between.

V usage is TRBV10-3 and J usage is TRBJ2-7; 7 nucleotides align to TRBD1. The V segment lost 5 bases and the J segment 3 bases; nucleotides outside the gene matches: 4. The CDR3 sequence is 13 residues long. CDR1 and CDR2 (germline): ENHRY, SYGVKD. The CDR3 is CAISNRGFYEQYF. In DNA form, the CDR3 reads TGTGCCATCAGTAACAGGGGCTTCTACGAGCAGTACTTC.

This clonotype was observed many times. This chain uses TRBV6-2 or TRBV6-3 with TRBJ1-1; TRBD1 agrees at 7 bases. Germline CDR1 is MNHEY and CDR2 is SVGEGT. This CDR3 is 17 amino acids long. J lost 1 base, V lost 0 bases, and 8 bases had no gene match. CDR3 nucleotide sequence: TGTGCCAGCAGTTACTCGAACTGGGACAGCCGGAACACTGAAGCTTTCTTT. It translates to CASSYSNWDSRNTEAFF.

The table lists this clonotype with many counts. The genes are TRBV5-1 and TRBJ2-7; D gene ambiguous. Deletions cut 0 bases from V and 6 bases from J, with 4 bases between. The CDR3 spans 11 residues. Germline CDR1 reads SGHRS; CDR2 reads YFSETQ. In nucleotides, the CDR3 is TGCGCCAGCAGCTTGGCGGGCGAGCAGTACTTC. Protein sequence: CASSLAGEQYF.

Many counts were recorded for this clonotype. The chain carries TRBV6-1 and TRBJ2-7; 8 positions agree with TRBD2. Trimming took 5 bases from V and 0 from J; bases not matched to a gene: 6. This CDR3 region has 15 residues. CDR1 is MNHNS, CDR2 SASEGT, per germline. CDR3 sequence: CASSPKRGSSYEQYF. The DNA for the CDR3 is TGTGCCAGCAGTCCAAAGCGGGGGAGCTCCTACGAGCAGTACTTC.

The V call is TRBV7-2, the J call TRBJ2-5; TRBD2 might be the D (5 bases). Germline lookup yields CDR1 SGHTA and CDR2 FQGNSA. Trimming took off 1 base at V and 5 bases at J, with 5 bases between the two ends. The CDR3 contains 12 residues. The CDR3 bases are TGTGCCAGCAGCTTAGAGCGGGAGACCCAGTACTTC. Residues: CASSLERETQYF.

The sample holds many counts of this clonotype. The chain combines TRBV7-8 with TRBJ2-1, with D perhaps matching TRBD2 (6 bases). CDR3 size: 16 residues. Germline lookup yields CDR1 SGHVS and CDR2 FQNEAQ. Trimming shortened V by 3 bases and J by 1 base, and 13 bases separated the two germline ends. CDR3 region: CASSFWRGASYNEQFF. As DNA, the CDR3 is TGTGCCAGCAGCTTTTGGAGGGGCGCTTCCTACAATGAGCAGTTCTTC.

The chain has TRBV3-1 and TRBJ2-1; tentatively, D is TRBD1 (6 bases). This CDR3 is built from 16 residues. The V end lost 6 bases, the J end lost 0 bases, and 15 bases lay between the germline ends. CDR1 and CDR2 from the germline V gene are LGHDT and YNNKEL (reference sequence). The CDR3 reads CASSPTTGSSYNEQFF. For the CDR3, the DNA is TGTGCCAGCAGTCCTACGACAGGTTCCTCCTACAATGAGCAGTTCTTC.

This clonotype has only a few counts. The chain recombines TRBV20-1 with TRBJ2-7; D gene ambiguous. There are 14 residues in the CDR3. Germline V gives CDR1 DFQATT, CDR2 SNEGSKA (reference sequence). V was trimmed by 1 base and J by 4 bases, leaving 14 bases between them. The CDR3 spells CSARGIRVRYEQYF. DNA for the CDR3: TGCAGTGCTAGAGGAATTCGGGTCCGGTACGAGCAGTACTTC.